The source of this T cell receptor beta chain is a study of blood T cell repertoires in COVID-19 (dated by TCRdb to 2018 to 2020). Regarding the research as a whole: The collaborator samples originated in the United States, Italy and Spain and spanned the acute and convalescent phases of COVID-19. The material from the prospective study consisted of cDNA or gDNA derived from T cells, B-cell-depleted T cells, or PBMCs. Deeply sampled blood TCRbeta repertoires from subjects exposed to, actively infected with, or recovered from COVID-19 were included in the dataset. A freely available public database, intended as a resource for researchers studying the immune response to SARS-CoV-2, is where the repertoires were released. The samples were drawn from the first 160 participants of the ongoing ImmuneRACE study and from 1,254 subjects provided by 6 global collaborators. Sample metadata almost always included a de-identified subject ID, COVID-19 status, age in years and sex. Where HLA class I and class II types were available, the types were taken from metadata supplied by the sample provider, not from assay-based typing.

The full study reports these points: Clinical and demographic metadata were provided uncurated, with the amount varying by source and participant.

The immunoSEQ Assay, a bias-controlled multiplex PCR, was used to amplify TCRbeta CDR3 regions from genomic DNA. The authors' pipeline ran thus. Within the assay, amplification of reference gene primers was used to estimate how many nucleated cells each sample contained. To quantify the absolute abundance of each unique TCRbeta CDR3 rearrangement, sequence reads were collapsed and filtered. For each sample, productive Simpson clonality was calculated by taking the square root of Simpson's diversity index across productive rearrangements. Sourced from immuneACCESS, this table was stored by TCRdb with only in-frame sequences that have V and J called. A share of the clones is absent; for the studies checked, an unresolved V gene accounts for under half, and the remainder has no known explanation. Clone size and V and J calls were adopted from that table, with D and trimming inferred from the DNA. The table for this sample lists 200,000 to 250,000 clones; 85% to 90% of them were counted only once. Roughly 2.5% of the sample rests with the top ten.

Based on the germline V gene, the CDR1 and CDR2 sequences are KGHSH and LQKENI. The CDR3 runs 15 residues from the cysteine to the phenylalanine. The read is trimmed to its CDR3 DNA, 45 bases read in frame from base 1. The junction carries 13 bases between V and J, which are trimmed by 2 bases and 3 bases respectively. Each collaborating institution followed its own protocols to collect whole blood in K2EDTA tubes. For TCRbeta analysis, collaborator samples were shipped as frozen whole blood, as isolated PBMCs, or as DNA extracted from either sample type. In regard to this clone: Its binding antigen is unknown. No base qualities exist here, and no much larger clone lies one base off it.

The chain couples TRBV18 to TRBJ1-1, with TRBD1 tentatively as D gene (5 bases match). Sequenced: peripheral blood. The sequence was collected from a woman aged 60-70 years with acute or convalescent COVID-19. The DNA sequence follows: TGTGCCAGCTCACCAGGTATTGGGGGGGACACTGAAGCTTTCTTT. This is translated as CASSPGIGGDTEAFF.